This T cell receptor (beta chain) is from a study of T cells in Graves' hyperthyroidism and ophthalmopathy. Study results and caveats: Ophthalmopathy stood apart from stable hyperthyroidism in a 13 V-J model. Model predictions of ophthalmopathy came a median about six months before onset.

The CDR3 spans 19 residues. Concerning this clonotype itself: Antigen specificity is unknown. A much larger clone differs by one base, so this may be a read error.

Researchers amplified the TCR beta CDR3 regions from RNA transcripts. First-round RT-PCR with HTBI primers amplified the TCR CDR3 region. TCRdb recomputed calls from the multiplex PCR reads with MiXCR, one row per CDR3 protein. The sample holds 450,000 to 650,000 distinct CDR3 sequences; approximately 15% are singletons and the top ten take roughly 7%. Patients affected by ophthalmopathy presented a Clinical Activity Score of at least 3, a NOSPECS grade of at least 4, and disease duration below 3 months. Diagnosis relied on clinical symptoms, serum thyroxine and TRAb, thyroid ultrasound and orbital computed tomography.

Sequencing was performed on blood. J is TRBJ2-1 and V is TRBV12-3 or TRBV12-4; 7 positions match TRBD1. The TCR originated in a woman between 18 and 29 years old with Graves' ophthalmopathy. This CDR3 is CASSPEVTGPRGIYSEQFF. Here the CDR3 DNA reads TGTGCCAGCAGCCCTGAGGTGACAGGGCCAAGGGGCATCTACAGTGAGCAGTTCTTC.